This T cell receptor beta chain was sequenced for a study of cytomegalovirus exposure and HLA in healthy donors. At the level of the study: It was reported in a later analysis that the same platform had been used for the approximately 120 validation repertoires as for the roughly 670 first-cohort repertoires.

Assay used: immunoSEQ multiplex PCR; TCRdb lists only in-frame clones, some missing. The data contain fewer than 350,000 clones, 85% to 90% of them singletons. Germline V gives CDR1 SEHNR, CDR2 FQNEAQ (reference sequence). V gave up 6 bases and J gave up 3 bases, with 30 bases separating them. The CDR3 is 19 amino acids. The source material was PBMCs. This TCR came from a woman between 18 and 30 years old in good health and CMV-seronegative. V and J are TRBV7-9 and TRBJ2-7; tentative D call: TRBD1 (9 bases). Written as DNA, the CDR3 is TGTGCCAGCAGTGGATTTAAACCGGGGGGGGACAGGGCATACTACGAGCAGTACTTC. Encoded protein: CASSGFKPGGDRAYYEQYF.